One and the same sample provided the 4 T cell receptor beta chains below, sequenced in a study of T cells in Graves' hyperthyroidism and ophthalmopathy. The TCR beta CDR3 regions underwent amplification using RNA transcripts as the source. RT-PCR in the first round (using the HTBI primer set) targeted the TCR CDR3. TCRdb processed the multiplex PCR reads anew with MiXCR; each CDR3 protein has one entry. The sample carries about 300,000 distinct CDR3 sequences, 13% recorded once. The sequenced sample consisted of blood. These receptors all stem from a woman in her 30s with Graves' hyperthyroidism that later progressed to Graves' ophthalmopathy.

This clonotype was found many times. V usage is TRBV20-1 and J usage is TRBJ2-2; D is unresolved. V lost 0 bases and J lost 0, with 8 bases in between. The CDR3 runs 15 residues. CDR1 is DFQATT and CDR2 is SNEGSKA in the germline V gene (reference sequence). The CDR3, as DNA: TGCAGTGCTAGAGATGGCCAGGCGAACACCGGGGAGCTGTTTTTT. Amino acids: CSARDGQANTGELFF.

This rearrangement joins TRBV30 to TRBJ2-1; 10 bases agree with TRBD1. In germline, CDR1 is GTSNPN, CDR2 SVGIG (reference sequence). After removal of 8 bases from V and 8 bases from J, the junction contained 12 bases not matched to a gene. The CDR3 spans 14 residues. The CDR3 bases are TGTGCCAGCAGCCCCGGGACAGGGGCGTATGAGCAGTTCTTC. Translated: CASSPGTGAYEQFF.

This clonotype was seen once. The chain couples TRBV6-9 to TRBJ2-2; TRBD1 matches at 9 bases. The CDR3 loop spans 16 amino acids. The V gene end was trimmed by 3 bases and the J gene end by 5 bases; junction bases not matched to a gene: 7. CDR1 and CDR2 (germline): MNHGY, SVAAGI. Written as DNA, the CDR3 is TGTGCCAGCAGTTACTGGGGACAGGGTGGGACCGGGGAGCTGTTTTTT. This sequence encodes CASSYWGQGGTGELFF.

This chain links TRBV5-4 with TRBJ1-2; 7 nucleotides align to TRBD1. The CDR3 totals 15 residues. The trim removed 4 bases at V and 4 bases at J, leaving 10 bases unmatched. Germline V gene data show CDR1 as SGHNT and CDR2 as YYREEE (reference sequence). In DNA, the CDR3 is TGTGCCAGCAGCGGGGGCGCGGGACAGATCTATGGCTACACCTTC. It encodes CASSGGAGQIYGYTF. Supplemented by reference TRBV5-4 and TRBJ1-2, the full variable domain reads ETGVTQSPTHLIKTRGQQVTLRCSSQSGHNTVSWYQQALGQGPQFIFQYYREEENGRGNFPPRFSGLQFPNYSSELNVNALELDDSALYLCASSGGAGQIYGYTFGSGTRLTVV.